The rows below give T cell receptor beta chains drawn from one sample of a study of blood T cell repertoires in COVID-19. Generated by immunoSEQ multiplex PCR, the TCRdb table keeps only in-frame clones and is missing some. The sample carries more than 110,000 clones, 70% to 90% recorded once. Sequenced material: peripheral blood. These receptors all stem from a woman of 80 years or more with acute or convalescent COVID-19. Both conserved end residues are part of each CDR3. The D gene is left open where the match is weak. A clone size is listed for some rows: how often the clone was seen (once, few, many), or a class if it is expanded.

d_gene	v_gene	j_gene	abundance	CDR3aa	CDR3nt
-	TRBV6-5	TRBJ1-4	-	CASSSSRQRSNEKLFF	TGTGCCAGCAGTTCCTCCCGACAGCGATCAAATGAAAAACTGTTTTTT
TRBD1	TRBV6-1	TRBJ2-7	few	CASGTAHEQYF	TGTGCCAGCGGGACAGCTCACGAGCAGTACTTC
TRBD1	TRBV6-2/TRBV6-3	TRBJ1-2	-	CASSYRQGLGNGYTF	TGTGCCAGCAGTTACCGACAGGGGTTAGGAAATGGCTACACCTTC
-	TRBV7-2	TRBJ1-6	-	CASSFTGFSRTSPLHF	TGTGCCAGCAGCTTCACAGGGTTTTCTCGCACTTCACCCCTCCACTTT
TRBD1	TRBV7-2	TRBJ2-1	-	CASSSQGNEQFF	TGTGCCAGCAGCTCACAGGGGAATGAGCAGTTCTTC
TRBD1	TRBV10-3	TRBJ2-7	-	CATEQGNEQYF	TGTGCCACTGAACAGGGGAACGAGCAGTACTTC
-	TRBV7-2	TRBJ1-5	once	CASSLTSNQPQHF	TGTGCCAGCAGCCTAACCTCCAATCAGCCCCAGCATTTT
TRBD2	TRBV18	TRBJ2-3	few	CASSPPLTSGGKNTDTQYF	TGTGCCAGCTCACCACCATTAACTAGCGGGGGGAAAAACACAGATACGCAGTATTTT
TRBD1	TRBV11-2	TRBJ1-2	once	CASSLGQGVYGYTF	TGTGCCAGCAGCTTAGGACAGGGCGTCTATGGCTACACCTTC
-	TRBV7-9	TRBJ1-1	-	CASSLEQNTEAFF	TGTGCCAGCAGCTTAGAACAGAACACTGAAGCTTTCTTT
-	TRBV5-1	TRBJ1-6	-	CASSLDGVNSPLHF	TGCGCCAGCAGCTTGGACGGTGTGAATTCACCCCTCCACTTT
TRBD1	TRBV6-1	TRBJ1-1	-	CASSEGVGTGVSEAFF	TGTGCCAGCAGTGAAGGGGTGGGGACAGGGGTGTCTGAAGCTTTCTTT
-	TRBV6-5	TRBJ1-1	-	CASSYQPGGGTEAFF	TGTGCCAGCAGTTACCAGCCCGGCGGAGGAACTGAAGCTTTCTTT
-	TRBV10-3	TRBJ2-7	-	CASLSTADYEQYF	TGTGCCAGCTTGTCGACAGCTGACTACGAGCAGTACTTC
-	TRBV11-3	TRBJ2-3	-	CASSLGAGPDTQYF	TGTGCCAGCAGCTTAGGGGCAGGGCCAGATACGCAGTATTTT